The 5 T cell receptor beta chains in this list originate from one sample, sequenced in a study of blood T cells in healthy people across ages. Next came a second PCR, run for about 6 to 11 cycles, which used a sample-barcoded 5' primer along with a J-beta primer mix. TCRdb fed the 5' RACE reads into MiXCR, producing one record per CDR3 protein. The sample records 800,000 or so distinct CDR3 sequences, roughly 25% being singletons. This same sample was also part of a study on T cells of mothers and their children.

The specimen was blood. These receptors originate from a boy between 5 and 17 years old in good health.

This clonotype showed up just a few times. The V call is TRBV4-3, the J call TRBJ2-3; D not resolved. Trimming took 1 base from V and 1 from J, leaving 9 bases between them. In germline, CDR1 is LGHNA, CDR2 YSLEER. The CDR3 sequence is 15 residues long. The CDR3, as DNA: TGCGCCAGCAGCCAAGGTCAGGCACGCACAGATACGCAGTATTTT. It yields the protein CASSQGQARTDTQYF.

This clonotype was observed a few times. The chain couples TRBV28 to TRBJ2-1; TRBD1 agrees at 10 bases. This CDR3 is built from 13 residues. CDR1 is MDHEN and CDR2 is SYDVKM in the germline V gene. V lost 7 bases, J lost 8 bases, and 5 bases stayed unmatched. In nucleotides, the CDR3 is TGTGCCAGCAAGGGACAGGGGATTCATGAGCAGTTCTTC. It is translated as CASKGQGIHEQFF.

The chain couples TRBV30 to TRBJ2-7; weak D call: TRBD1 (5 bases). V was pared by 2 bases and J by 3 bases, with 11 bases between. CDR3 length: 13 residues. Looked up from germline, CDR1 is GTSNPN and CDR2 is SVGIG (reference sequence). The DNA of the CDR3 is TGTGCCTGGAGTCCGACAGTAGGCTACGAGCAGTACTTC. Residues: CAWSPTVGYEQYF.

This clonotype was detected a few times. The chain uses TRBV6-2 or TRBV6-3 and TRBJ2-7, with 11 nucleotides matching TRBD2. This CDR3 has 12 amino acids. Germline loops: CDR1 MNHEY, CDR2 SVGEGT. The junction had 8 bases not matched to a gene; V was cut back by 7 bases and J by 12 bases. The CDR3 DNA reads TGTGCCAGCAAGGGACTAGCGGACCTCCCGTACTTC. Protein sequence: CASKGLADLPYF.

The table lists this clonotype with a few counts. The chain uses TRBV6-6 and TRBJ2-5, with D perhaps TRBD1 (5 bases). The CDR3 is made up of 14 amino acids. V shed 9 bases and J shed 6 bases, with 20 bases lying between them. Germline V lookup: CDR1 MNHNY, CDR2 SVGAGI (reference sequence). The CDR3 DNA reads as TGTGCCAGTACTCCTTGGGAAGGGGTGAAGACCCAGTACTTC. Protein product: CASTPWEGVKTQYF.